This paragraph reports one T cell receptor beta chain. The antigen is not known. There are 15 residues in the CDR3. Germline V CDR1 and CDR2: SGHTS, YDEGEE. J gave up 1 base and V 4 bases, and 4 bases lay outside the gene matches. Clones were read by immunoSEQ multiplex PCR, and TCRdb kept only the in-frame ones, dropping some. The sample comprises approximately 28,000 clones, about four fifths of which are singletons, and 16% rests with the top ten. Focal radiation with ipilimumab CTLA-4 blockade was given to patients with chemo-refractory metastatic non-small-cell lung cancer. The data were taken from a study of radiotherapy plus CTLA-4 blockade in lung cancer. Study-wide background: The study recorded objective responses in about 20% of patients and disease control in 25% to 35%. Notes on the study in general: How blood T cell clones changed early, along with interferon-beta, reportedly forecast response best. Radiotherapy with ipilimumab was followed by blood expansion of tumor-derived clones.

This specimen was peripheral blood, taken from a patient treated with radiotherapy plus ipilimumab. This rearrangement joins TRBV5-8 to TRBJ2-1; 8 bases fit TRBD1. The source of this sequence is a human donor with non-small cell lung cancer that progressed on radiotherapy plus ipilimumab. CDR3 in DNA: TGTGCCAGCAGCGTAGGGGACAGGTCCTACAATGAGCAGTTCTTC. This translates into CASSVGDRSYNEQFF.